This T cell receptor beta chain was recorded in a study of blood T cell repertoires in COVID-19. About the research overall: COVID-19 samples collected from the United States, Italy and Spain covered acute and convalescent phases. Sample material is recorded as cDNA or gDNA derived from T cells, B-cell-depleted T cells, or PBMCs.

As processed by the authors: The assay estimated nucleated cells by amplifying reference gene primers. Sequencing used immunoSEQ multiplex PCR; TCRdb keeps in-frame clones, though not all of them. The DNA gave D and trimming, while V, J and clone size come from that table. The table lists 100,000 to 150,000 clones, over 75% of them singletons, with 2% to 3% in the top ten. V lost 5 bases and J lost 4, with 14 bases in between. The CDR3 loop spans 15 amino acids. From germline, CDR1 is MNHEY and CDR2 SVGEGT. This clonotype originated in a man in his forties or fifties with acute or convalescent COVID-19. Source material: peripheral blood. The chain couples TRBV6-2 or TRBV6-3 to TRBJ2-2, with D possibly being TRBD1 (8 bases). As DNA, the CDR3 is TGTGCCAGCAGTGTTAACAGGGGGGGCACCGGGGAGCTGTTTTTT. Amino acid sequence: CASSVNRGGTGELFF.